A selection of T cell receptor beta chains follows, all from one sample in a study of CD8 T cells in ankylosing spondylitis. TCRdb reanalysed the 5' RACE reads using MiXCR and keeps one entry per CDR3 protein. The table lists 180,000 or so distinct CDR3 sequences, approximately 10% of them singletons. The sequencing sample was made of blood, either unsorted or a sorted T cell fraction (not recorded which). Receptors originate from a male donor with ankylosing spondylitis or in good health (not recorded which). CDR3s include the opening cysteine and the closing phenylalanine or tryptophan. D genes are given only for firm matches. Some rows mark clone size as missing; the rest say once, few, many or name a class of expanded clone.

>many|TRBV5-1|TRBJ2-2|NA|13
CASSLANTGELFF
TGCGCCAGCAGCTTGGCGAACACCGGGGAGCTGTTTTTT
>NA|TRBV7-9|TRBJ2-3|NA|15
CASSLRSIREDTQYF
TGTGCCAGCAGCTTAAGATCCATTCGGGAAGATACGCAGTATTTT
>NA|TRBV12-3/TRBV12-4|TRBJ2-3|TRBD2|16
CASSLAGGGAGDTQYF
TGTGCCAGCAGTTTAGCCGGCGGGGGGGCCGGGGATACGCAGTATTTT
>NA|TRBV7-9|TRBJ2-5|TRBD2|16
CASSFGLAGEQETQYF
TGTGCCAGCAGCTTCGGACTAGCGGGGGAACAAGAGACCCAGTACTTC
>few|TRBV25-1|TRBJ2-4|NA|12
CASSESQVLGYF
TGTGCCAGCAGTGAATCCCAGGTACTGGGGTACTTC
>NA|TRBV5-6|TRBJ2-1|TRBD2|14
CARGPGLDSDEQFF
TGTGCCAGGGGCCCCGGACTAGACTCGGATGAGCAGTTCTTC
>many|TRBV5-1|TRBJ1-1|NA|13
CASSFNGNTEAFF
TGCGCCAGCAGCTTCAACGGGAACACTGAAGCTTTCTTT
>NA|TRBV11-3|TRBJ1-4|NA|15
CASSLVSGAGEKLFF
TGTGCCAGCAGCTTAGTGTCCGGGGCAGGCGAAAAACTGTTTTTT
>many|TRBV12-3/TRBV12-4|TRBJ2-2|NA|13
CASSSSNTGELFF
NA
>many|TRBV6-5|TRBJ1-5|NA|15
CASSSDRNSNQPQHF
TGTGCCAGCAGTTCTGACAGAAATAGCAATCAGCCCCAGCATTTT
>NA|TRBV7-2|TRBJ2-1|TRBD2|15
CASSEGLVSYNEQFF
TGTGCCAGCAGCGAGGGACTAGTCTCCTACAATGAGCAGTTCTTC
>many|TRBV20-1|TRBJ1-3|TRBD1|15
CSARERTGVGNTIYF
TGCAGTGCTAGAGAACGGACAGGGGTCGGAAACACCATATATTTT
>NA|TRBV7-2|TRBJ2-2|NA|16
CASSLVKGVDTGELFF
TGTGCCAGCAGCTTAGTTAAGGGGGTCGACACCGGGGAGCTGTTTTTT
>many|TRBV19|TRBJ1-4|TRBD1|16
CATYPPSGTGQEKLFF
TGTGCCACCTATCCACCCTCCGGGACAGGGCAAGAAAAACTGTTTTTT
>NA|TRBV25-1|TRBJ2-5|TRBD1|16
CASSEWGTGIFETQYF
TGTGCCAGCAGTGAATGGGGGACAGGGATTTTCGAGACCCAGTACTTC
>many|TRBV27|TRBJ2-3|NA|18
CASSLPLLGRYYTDTQYF
TGTGCCAGCAGTTTACCCCTCCTGGGGCGGTACTACACAGATACGCAGTATTTT
>NA|TRBV6-5|TRBJ2-7|TRBD2|18
CASSYSGARGGSFYEQYF
TGTGCCAGCAGTTACTCGGGAGCTAGGGGCGGGAGTTTTTACGAGCAGTACTTC
>many|TRBV6-1|TRBJ2-3|NA|17
CASLFSGHGSPTDTQYF
TGTGCCAGCCTCTTTAGTGGGCATGGCAGTCCCACAGATACGCAGTATTTT
>NA|TRBV3-1|TRBJ1-3|TRBD1|18
CASSQEGRLTGPGNTIYF
TGTGCCAGCAGCCAAGAAGGTCGCCTGACAGGGCCTGGAAACACCATATATTTT
>few|TRBV10-3|TRBJ2-5|TRBD1|17
CAISDLPLGQGAETQYF
TGTGCCATCAGTGATCTCCCGTTGGGACAGGGGGCAGAGACCCAGTACTTC
>NA|TRBV5-1|TRBJ2-1|NA|15
CASSLTRVSNNEQFF
TGCGCCAGCAGCTTGACGCGGGTTTCTAACAATGAGCAGTTCTTC
>few|TRBV7-9|TRBJ2-2|TRBD1|15
CASSPDRVKGGELFF
TGTGCCAGCAGCCCGGACAGGGTCAAGGGCGGGGAGCTGTTTTTT
>many|TRBV2|TRBJ2-3|TRBD2|14
CASRFGLGADTQYF
TGTGCCAGCAGGTTTGGACTAGGGGCAGATACGCAGTATTTT
>many|TRBV20-1|TRBJ2-5|TRBD1|15
CSAVTGGANQETQYF
TGCAGTGCTGTAACAGGGGGCGCAAATCAAGAGACCCAGTACTTC
>few|TRBV11-2|TRBJ2-3|TRBD2|16
CASSLELAGPTDTQYF
TGTGCCAGCAGCTTAGAACTAGCGGGGCCCACAGATACGCAGTATTTT